This T cell receptor (beta chain) was profiled in a study of blood T cell repertoires in COVID-19. Overall study context: Material from acute and convalescent COVID-19 was sourced from the United States, Italy and Spain. T cells, B-cell-depleted T cells, or PBMCs supplied cDNA or gDNA.

In the source study's methods: Cell counts per sample came from amplifying reference gene primers. Generated by immunoSEQ multiplex PCR, the TCRdb table keeps only in-frame clones and is missing some. V and J calls and clone size are those listed in that table; D and trimming were worked out from the DNA. Counted here are some 160,000 clones, around 83% occurring once; the ten biggest clones make up approximately 1.4%. V shed 3 bases, J shed 1 base, and the junction held 5 bases outside the gene matches. The CDR3 extends over 17 amino acids. The germline V gene encodes CDR1 SGHVS and CDR2 FNYEAQ. J is TRBJ2-5 and V is TRBV7-6; 13 positions agree with TRBD2. This sequence was found in a human donor in a cohort sampled during active COVID-19. Sequences were obtained from peripheral blood. The DNA for the CDR3 is TGTGCCAGCAGCTTGACTAGCGGGGGGTCCTCCCAAGAGACCCAGTACTTC. Translated, it gives CASSLTSGGSSQETQYF.